A single T cell receptor beta chain is shown here with its context. The antigen is undetermined. The data belong to a study of T cells expressing NK-cell markers. Study-wide results and caveats: Dominance of the CD3+CD56-NKG2C+ fraction by these clonotypes also held in a handful of donors. Whether expanded NKG2C+ T cell clones were HCMV-specific remained unclear.

The CDR3 runs to 17 residues. In germline, CDR1 is DFQATT, CDR2 SNEGSKA (reference sequence). The cDNA for TCR beta came from 5'RACE template switching with UMIs. TCRdb reprocessed the 5' RACE reads, with one entry per CDR3 protein and no DNA. Its table records about 400,000 distinct CDR3 sequences. The chain carries TRBV20-1 and TRBJ2-1; TCRdb selects TRBD1, and the lack of DNA leaves this call unchecked. What was sequenced was blood T cells: a sorted CD56 or NKG2C T cell subset, CD4+ or CD8+ T cells, or bulk PBMC T cells (not recorded which). The clonotype was recovered from a woman aged 50 to 65 in good health. CDR3 residues: CSAPSHGQGLSYNEQFF.